This T cell receptor (beta chain) is drawn from a study of T-cell memory formation after mild COVID-19. This clonotype was found many times. V was pared by 3 bases and J by 5 bases, with 7 bases between. The CDR3 runs 12 residues. TCRdb independently ran MiXCR on the 5' RACE reads; one entry per CDR3 protein. Among 380,000 or so distinct CDR3 sequences listed, roughly 13% were seen once. The V and J genes are TRBV12-3 or TRBV12-4 and TRBJ2-5; D ambiguous. The sequenced sample consisted of PBMCs or a T cell subset sorted from them (not recorded which). The sequence derives from a man aged 18 to 29 who had mild COVID-19 (a few samples of this study predate the infection). Cell type and time point are not known. The CDR3 protein is CASSLGSETQYF. The DNA of the CDR3 is TGTGCCAGCAGTTTGGGGTCTGAGACCCAGTACTTC.